Shown below are 31 T cell receptor beta chains from a single sample sequenced in a study of blood T cells in healthy people across ages. Alongside a J-beta primer mix, a sample-barcoded 5' primer served in a second PCR lasting 7 to 11 cycles. A single record per CDR3 protein comes from TCRdb applying MiXCR to the 5' RACE reads. The sample has about 1,500,000 distinct CDR3 sequences; roughly 30% are singletons. Sequenced sample: blood. These receptors were taken from a woman aged 25-40 years in good health.

Only a few counts were recorded for this clonotype. The chain has TRBV5-1 and TRBJ2-7; a weak D match, TRBD1 (6 bases). Trimming removed 1 base from V and 6 bases from J, with 11 bases in between. The CDR3 runs 13 residues. CDR1 and CDR2 from the germline V gene are SGHRS and YFSETQ. The chain's CDR3 is CASSLPTGSEQYF. The CDR3 bases are TGCGCCAGCAGCTTGCCAACAGGGTCCGAGCAGTACTTC. Supplemented by reference TRBV5-1 and TRBJ2-7, the full variable domain reads KAGVTQTPRYLIKTRGQQVTLSCSPISGHRSVSWYQQTPGQGLQFLFEYFSETQRNKGNFPGRFSGRQFSNSRSEMNVSTLELGDSALYLCASSLPTGSEQYFGPGTRLTVT.

The chain links TRBV6-6 to TRBJ2-1; no clear D. In germline, CDR1 is MNHNY, CDR2 SVGAGI (reference sequence). Trimming pared 7 bases from V and 6 bases from J, leaving 19 bases between. The CDR3 contains 15 residues. CDR3 residues: CASKPARRSPNEQFF. The CDR3 bases are TGTGCCAGCAAACCCGCTAGAAGGTCTCCCAATGAGCAGTTCTTC.

This clonotype occurred once. The rearrangement links TRBV5-1 to TRBJ2-1; 7 bases line up with TRBD1. Germline trimming cut 4 bases from V and 6 bases from J; bases unmatched to any gene: 10. Germline lookup yields CDR1 SGHRS and CDR2 YFSETQ. The CDR3 totals 15 residues. In nucleotides, the CDR3 is TGCGCCAGCAGCCCTAACAGGGGAGAGGGCAATGAGCAGTTCTTC. This codes for CASSPNRGEGNEQFF.

The chain uses TRBV9 and TRBJ2-3; D unclear. The CDR3 extends over 13 amino acids. The germline V gene has CDR1 SGDLS and CDR2 YYNGEE. Trimming pared 0 bases from V and 4 bases from J, leaving 6 bases between. Here the CDR3 DNA reads TGTGCCAGCAGCGTAGACCGGCCAGATACGCAGTATTTT. This codes for CASSVDRPDTQYF.

This sequence joins TRBV24-1 and TRBJ2-5; TRBD1 matches 9 bases. The V segment lost 7 bases and the J segment 5 bases; nucleotides outside the gene matches: 7. Germline V gene data show CDR1 as KGHDR and CDR2 as SFDVKD. The CDR3 covers 14 residues. The DNA of the CDR3 is TGTGCCACCAGGGATCCCGGACAGGGGGAGACCCAGTACTTC. Protein sequence: CATRDPGQGETQYF.

A note on this clonotype: One end of the junction is discordant with germline, which a read error may explain. The chain links TRBV5-1 to TRBJ2-3; 8 positions agree with TRBD1. CDR1 and CDR2 (germline): SGHRS, YFSETQ. The CDR3 loop spans 15 amino acids. CDR3: CASSLQGEISDTQFF. CDR3 DNA: TGCGCCAGCAGCTTACAGGGGGAGATCTCAGATACGCAGTTTTTT.

The chain joins TRBV20-1 to TRBJ1-2; D uncertain. The V end was cut by 0 bases, the J end by 4 bases, with 9 bases between. Germline CDR1 reads DFQATT; CDR2 reads SNEGSKA (reference sequence). This CDR3 has 13 residues. The CDR3 region is CSARDEESYGYTF. As DNA, the CDR3 is TGCAGTGCTAGAGATGAGGAAAGCTATGGCTACACCTTC.

This clonotype was observed a handful of times. The rearrangement joins TRBV12-3 or TRBV12-4 to TRBJ2-7; D is possibly TRBD2 (5 bases). With the DNA end fitting TRBJ2-5 better, the J assignment may be wrong. The CDR3 runs 13 residues. Here the CDR3 DNA reads TGTGCCAGCAGTTCTACTAGTATCGAGACCCAGTACTTC. Amino acids: CASSSTSIETQYF.

A word on this clonotype: Being one base from a much bigger clone, this may be a read error. This sequence joins TRBV29-1 and TRBJ2-3; 9 bases agree with TRBD1. From germline, CDR1 is SQVTM and CDR2 ANQGSEA. This CDR3 comprises 16 residues. CDR3 coding DNA: TGCAGCGTTCGCTCCTGGGACAGGGCTAGCACAGGTACGCAGTATTTT. Translated, it gives CSVRSWDRASTGTQYF.

Of note for this clonotype: One end of the junction does not line up with germline, which may come from a read error. The chain carries TRBV6-5 and TRBJ1-2; D uncertain. Germline V lookup: CDR1 MNHEY, CDR2 SVGAGI. The CDR3 contains 16 residues. Here the CDR3 reads CVSSSAASIGHYGYTF. The CDR3 bases are TGTGTCAGCAGTTCCGCGGCCAGCATTGGCCACTATGGCTACACCTTC.

The table lists this clonotype with a few counts. The J gene is TRBJ1-5, the V gene TRBV28; TRBD1 agrees at 7 bases. The CDR3 loop spans 14 amino acids. Germline V gives CDR1 MDHEN, CDR2 SYDVKM. V trimming: 6 bases; J trimming: 7 bases; junction bases outside the gene matches: 9. This CDR3 reads CASSHEQGRQPQHF. CDR3 nucleotide sequence: TGTGCCAGCAGCCATGAACAGGGGAGGCAGCCCCAGCATTTT.

There are many counts of this clonotype. The chain employs TRBV6-5 and TRBJ2-7, with D tentatively TRBD1 or TRBD2 (5 bases each). Germline V lookup: CDR1 MNHEY, CDR2 SVGAGI. The CDR3 loop spans 15 amino acids. Deletions cut 5 bases from V and 0 bases from J, with 14 bases between. The CDR3 DNA reads as TGTGCCAGCAGTCGGGACGAATCCAGCTCCTACGAGCAGTACTTC. It yields the protein CASSRDESSSYEQYF.

Notes on this clonotype: A much bigger clone sits one base away, suggesting this may be a read error. In DNA form, the CDR3 reads TGTGCCAGCAACCGGGACACCTATGGCTACACCTTC. It yields the protein CASNRDTYGYTF. This sequence joins TRBV5-6 and TRBJ1-2; perhaps TRBD1 as D (6 bases). The V gene lost 6 bases and the J gene lost 4 bases, with 10 bases spanning the gap. This CDR3 has 12 residues. In germline, CDR1 is SGHDT, CDR2 YYEEEE. Using reference TRBV5-6 and TRBJ1-2 for the parts outside the CDR3, the full variable domain is DAGVTQSPTHLIKTRGQQVTLRCSPKSGHDTVSWYQQALGQGPQFIFQYYEEEERQRGNFPDRFSGHQFPNYSSELNVNALLLGDSALYLCASNRDTYGYTFGSGTRLTVV.

This clonotype turned up a few times. The chain links TRBV28 to TRBJ2-5, with D possibly TRBD2 on 6 matching bases. V lost 6 bases to trimming and J lost 5 bases, with 22 bases between them. The CDR3 has 16 residues. From germline, CDR1 is MDHEN and CDR2 SYDVKM. The DNA for the CDR3 is TGTGCCAGCAGGGCGGGCAGCGCGGGACGATGGGAGACCCAGTACTTC. Translating it yields CASRAGSAGRWETQYF.

A note on this clonotype: One end of the junction does not line up with germline, which may come from a read error. The J gene is TRBJ2-1, the V gene TRBV12-3 or TRBV12-4; a weak D match, TRBD1 (6 bases). The CDR3 is made up of 14 amino acids. CDR3 residues: CASSLIQGYNEQVF. As DNA, the CDR3 is TGTGCCAGCAGTTTGATACAGGGATACAATGAGCAGGTCTTC.

V gene TRBV13 combines with J gene TRBJ2-5; 12 positions agree with TRBD1. Looked up from germline, CDR1 is PRHDT and CDR2 is FYEKMQ (reference sequence). CDR3 length: 15 amino acids. Unmatched junction bases numbered 8, after V lost 7 bases and J lost 5 bases. The CDR3 reads CASTVGTGGEETQYF. The CDR3 coding sequence is TGTGCCAGCACCGTAGGGACAGGGGGCGAGGAGACCCAGTACTTC.

This clonotype was counted a few times. The chain has TRBV18 and TRBJ2-1; 9 bases are a match to TRBD1. CDR3 length: 16 residues. The V segment lost 3 bases and the J segment 3 bases; nucleotides outside the gene matches: 6. In germline, CDR1 is KGHSH, CDR2 LQKENI. The CDR3 sequence: CASSPGDREIYNEQFF. As DNA, the CDR3 is TGTGCCAGCTCACCGGGGGACAGGGAAATCTACAATGAGCAGTTCTTC.

In its sample, this clonotype was seen a few times. The chain uses TRBV5-5 and TRBJ1-1; D is unclear. The length of the CDR3 is 12 residues. The V gene's germline CDR1 is SGHKS and CDR2 YYEKEE (reference sequence). With 2 bases removed from V and 3 bases from J, the gap between germline ends came to 5 bases. Here the CDR3 DNA reads TGTGCCAGCAGCTTTCACGACACTGAAGCTTTCTTT. This sequence encodes CASSFHDTEAFF.

Note on this clonotype: At one boundary the junction diverges from the germline segment, which might be a read error. The gene calls are TRBV9 and TRBJ2-3; TRBD1 matches 7 bases. Germline V gene data show CDR1 as SGDLS and CDR2 as YYNGEE. The CDR3 runs 14 residues. DNA of the CDR3: TGTGTCAGCAGCGTGACAGGGAGCACAGATACGCAGTATTTT. It codes for CVSSVTGSTDTQYF. The full variable domain, completed using reference TRBV9 and TRBJ2-3, is DSGVTQTPKHLITATGQRVTLRCSPRSGDLSVYWYQQSLDQGLQFLIQYYNGEERAKGNILERFSAQQFPDLHSELNLSSLELGDSALYFCVSSVTGSTDTQYFGPGTRLTVL.

The chain employs TRBV15 and TRBJ1-5; no firm D call. V was trimmed by 0 bases and J by 3 bases, leaving 9 bases between them. The CDR3 loop spans 15 amino acids. The germline V gene has CDR1 LNHNV and CDR2 YYDKDF (reference sequence). CDR3 loop: CATSRDLSPNQPQHF. The CDR3 nucleotides read TGTGCCACCAGCAGAGATTTGAGTCCCAATCAGCCCCAGCATTTT.

The chain links TRBV28 to TRBJ1-4; the D gene is possibly TRBD1 (5 bases). The CDR3 length is 15 residues. Germline V gives CDR1 MDHEN, CDR2 SYDVKM. The V and J ends lost 2 bases and 7 bases respectively, with 14 bases between them. The CDR3 DNA follows: TGTGCCAGCAGTTTACCCCAGGGATCGGGTGAAAAACTGTTTTTT. Amino acids: CASSLPQGSGEKLFF.

This clonotype was recorded many times. The CDR3 region has the DNA TGCGCCAGCAGCGCCACGGACGGATATGAGCAGTACTTC. It yields the protein CASSATDGYEQYF. The J gene is TRBJ2-7, the V gene TRBV5-1; unclear D gene. Germline V gene lookup returns CDR1 SGHRS and CDR2 YFSETQ. The CDR3 is 13 amino acids. Trimming removed 4 bases at V and 7 bases at J, with 15 bases between. The full variable domain, completed using reference TRBV5-1 and TRBJ2-7, is KAGVTQTPRYLIKTRGQQVTLSCSPISGHRSVSWYQQTPGQGLQFLFEYFSETQRNKGNFPGRFSGRQFSNSRSEMNVSTLELGDSALYLCASSATDGYEQYFGPGTRLTVT.

This chain uses TRBV14 with TRBJ1-1; possibly TRBD1 for D (6 bases). The V gene lost 6 bases and the J gene lost 4 bases, with 18 bases spanning the gap. Germline V gene data show CDR1 as SGHDN and CDR2 as FVKESK. The CDR3 consists of 15 residues. The CDR3 nucleotides read TGTGCCAGCAGTCCCCAGGGGCAGATAGCCACTGAAGCTTTCTTT. Amino acid sequence: CASSPQGQIATEAFF.

This clonotype was picked up a small number of times. The J gene is TRBJ1-3, the V gene TRBV12-3 or TRBV12-4; D not certain. V lost 6 bases and J 0 bases, leaving 9 bases between the germline ends. This CDR3 has 14 amino acids. The DNA of the CDR3 is TGTGCCAGCAGGGGCGAGGGCTCTGGAAACACCATATATTTT. This codes for CASRGEGSGNTIYF.

The chain carries TRBV6-1 and TRBJ2-1; 10 positions match TRBD2. The CDR3 covers 17 residues. Germline CDR1 is MNHNS and CDR2 is SASEGT. V was clipped by 4 bases and J by 8 bases; unmatched bases: 14. The DNA of the CDR3 is TGTGCCAGCAGTGCGGGCGTAGCGGGAGGAGGTATCGATGAGCAGTTCTTC. Protein product: CASSAGVAGGGIDEQFF.

Note on this clonotype: A much larger clone lies one base from this, so it may be a read error. This sequence joins TRBV7-2 and TRBJ2-3; weak D call: TRBD2 (6 bases). V lost 6 bases and J 5 bases, leaving 15 bases between the germline ends. Looked up from germline, CDR1 is SGHTA and CDR2 is FQGNSA. The CDR3 sequence is 14 residues long. As DNA, the CDR3 is TGTGCCAGCAGGTCACTAGCAGGTATAGATACGCAGTATTTT. The encoded protein is CASRSLAGIDTQYF. Filled out from reference TRBV7-2 and TRBJ2-3, the complete variable domain reads GAGVSQSPSNKVTEKGKDVELRCDPISGHTALYWYRQSLGQGLEFLIYFQGNSAPDKSGLPSDRFSAERTGGSVSTLTIQRTQQEDSAVYLCASRSLAGIDTQYFGPGTRLTVL.

The chain carries TRBV12-3 or TRBV12-4 and TRBJ2-7; 10 bases map to TRBD2. Unmatched junction bases numbered 7, after V lost 5 bases and J lost 3 bases. The length of the CDR3 is 15 residues. Here the CDR3 reads CASSRLAGDDYEQYF. CDR3 sequence (DNA): TGTGCCAGCAGTCGACTAGCGGGTGATGACTACGAGCAGTACTTC.

This clonotype was seen only a few times. The genes are TRBV12-3 or TRBV12-4 and TRBJ1-5; D remains ambiguous. V was pared by 3 bases and J by 4 bases, with 7 bases between. The CDR3 loop spans 13 amino acids. The CDR3 DNA reads TGTGCCAGCAGTTTCGGCCCGAATCAGCCCCAGCATTTT. Its translation is CASSFGPNQPQHF.

As to this clonotype: Possible read error: a much larger clone is one base away. The chain is built from TRBV4-1 and TRBJ2-7, with TRBD2 matching 13 bases. The CDR3 has 17 residues. J gave up 9 bases and V 1 base, and 12 bases lay outside the gene matches. Germline loops: CDR1 MGHRA, CDR2 YSYEKL. The CDR3 reads CASSQGTSGGFLDGQYF. In DNA form, the CDR3 reads TGCGCCAGCAGCCAAGGGACTAGCGGGGGATTCTTGGACGGGCAGTACTTC.

In this sample, this clonotype turned up many times. The chain couples TRBV7-3 to TRBJ2-5; perhaps TRBD2 as D (5 bases). Trimming removed 3 bases from V and 5 bases from J, with 10 bases in between. Germline CDR1 reads SGHTA; CDR2 reads FQGTGA. CDR3 length equals 13 residues. The CDR3 spells CASSFNPGETQYF. DNA of the CDR3: TGTGCCAGCAGCTTTAACCCGGGGGAGACCCAGTACTTC.

This clonotype was seen repeatedly, ten times or more. This chain uses TRBV20-1 with TRBJ2-1; 9 nucleotides line up with TRBD2. The CDR3 consists of 14 residues. V was pared by 6 bases and J by 3 bases, with 6 bases of the junction left unmatched. Germline V gene lookup returns CDR1 DFQATT and CDR2 SNEGSKA (reference sequence). CDR3 sequence (DNA): TGCAGTGCCAAGACTAGCGGAGACTACAATGAGCAGTTCTTC. It specifies CSAKTSGDYNEQFF.